These 24 T cell receptor beta chains came from one sample sequenced in a study of cytomegalovirus exposure and HLA in healthy donors. Primers included in the PCR were 60 Vbeta and 13 Jbeta primers. Repertoires were generated with immunoSEQ multiplex PCR, while TCRdb's copy carries only in-frame clones and drops some. The data contain roughly 89,000 clones, roughly 60% of them singletons. Sequencing was carried out using PBMCs. The receptors here all came from a woman between 50 and 59 years old in good health and CMV-seropositive.

The chain combines TRBV29-1 with TRBJ2-7; D perhaps matches TRBD2 (6 bases). Trimming shortened V by 7 bases and J by 0 bases, and 10 bases separated the two germline ends. This CDR3 has 12 amino acids. Germline CDR1 SQVTM, CDR2 ANQGSEA. The CDR3 here is CSGGDRSYEQYF. The CDR3 nucleotides read TGCAGCGGGGGGGACCGCTCCTACGAGCAGTACTTC.

The gene calls are TRBV5-6 and TRBJ1-3; the match to TRBD1 covers 7 bases. This CDR3 spans 14 amino acids. From germline, CDR1 is SGHDT and CDR2 YYEEEE. The trim removed 6 bases at V and 4 bases at J, leaving 7 bases unmatched. Written as DNA, the CDR3 is TGTGCCAGCACCCTGACAGGGACGGGAAACACCATATATTTT. It is translated as CASTLTGTGNTIYF.

The chain carries TRBV28 and TRBJ2-7; D not certain. CDR1 is MDHEN and CDR2 is SYDVKM in the germline V gene. CDR3 size: 15 residues. The V and J ends lost 5 bases and 4 bases respectively, with 18 bases between them. This CDR3 reads CASSQRPGSGYEQYF. CDR3 DNA: TGTGCCAGCAGTCAAAGACCGGGTTCTGGGTACGAGCAGTACTTC. Combining the CDR3 with reference TRBV28 and TRBJ2-7 gives the whole variable domain DVKVTQSSRYLVKRTGEKVFLECVQDMDHENMFWYRQDPGLGLRLIYFSYDVKMKEKGDIPEGYSVSREKKERFSLILESASTNQTSMYLCASSQRPGSGYEQYFGPGTRLTVT.

The sample holds a few counts of this clone. The chain is built from TRBV7-9 and TRBJ2-3; D may be TRBD2 (6 bases). CDR1 is SEHNR, CDR2 FQNEAQ, per germline (reference sequence). Trimming left V 2 bases short and J 0 bases short, with 9 bases between. The CDR3 loop spans 15 amino acids. CDR3 amino acids: CASSLRRGSTDTQYF. The CDR3 bases are TGTGCCAGCAGCTTAAGGCGGGGCAGCACAGATACGCAGTATTTT.

The rearrangement links TRBV7-9 to TRBJ1-5, with 9 positions matching TRBD1. V shed 6 bases and J 6 bases; nucleotides not matched to a gene: 9. CDR1 SEHNR and CDR2 FQNEAQ come from the germline V gene (reference sequence). CDR3 length: 15 amino acids. The CDR3 sequence is CASSSTGGVGQPQHF. The CDR3 bases are TGTGCCAGCAGTTCTACAGGGGGCGTAGGTCAGCCCCAGCATTTT.

The chain couples TRBV4-1 to TRBJ1-2; D ambiguous. The CDR3 spans 16 residues. V lost 0 bases, J lost 5 bases, and 16 bases lay in between. The germline V gene encodes CDR1 MGHRA and CDR2 YSYEKL. As DNA, the CDR3 is TGCGCCAGCAGCCAAGAAATGGATCCAGACAAGTATGGCTACACCTTC. Translation gives CASSQEMDPDKYGYTF.

This chain connects TRBV6-6 to TRBJ2-7; no clear D gene. Germline loops: CDR1 MNHNY, CDR2 SVGAGI (reference sequence). The CDR3 loop spans 14 amino acids. The V end lost 2 bases, the J end lost 0 bases, and 8 bases lay between the germline ends. The CDR3 DNA reads TGTGCCAGCAGTTACAGCATTCTCTCCTACGAGCAGTACTTC. Amino acid sequence: CASSYSILSYEQYF.

This chain uses TRBV18 with TRBJ2-5; the match to TRBD2 covers 8 bases. V lost 3 bases and J lost 7; bases outside the gene matches: 7. The CDR3 covers 14 residues. Germline V gives CDR1 KGHSH, CDR2 LQKENI. The CDR3 sequence is CASSPTGTSRTQYF. DNA of the CDR3: TGTGCCAGCTCACCTACCGGGACTAGTAGGACCCAGTACTTC.

The chain is built from TRBV14 and TRBJ2-5; the match to TRBD2 covers 7 bases. Germline lookup yields CDR1 SGHDN and CDR2 FVKESK. There are 15 residues in the CDR3. V lost 0 bases and J lost 3; bases outside the gene matches: 4. The CDR3 spells CASSQDLAVKETQYF. DNA for the CDR3: TGTGCCAGCAGCCAAGACCTAGCGGTAAAAGAGACCCAGTACTTC.

This sequence joins TRBV7-9 and TRBJ1-2; the D is unclear. The V gene's germline CDR1 is SEHNR and CDR2 FQNEAQ (reference sequence). This CDR3 spans 14 amino acids. The ends were cut back, 5 bases at V and 8 bases at J, with 18 bases in the middle. The CDR3: CASSPPRTGEGYTF. The CDR3 bases are TGTGCCAGCAGCCCTCCAAGGACGGGAGAGGGCTACACCTTC.

This clone was picked up a small number of times. The chain uses TRBV5-5 and TRBJ2-1; 9 positions match TRBD2. Germline V CDR1 and CDR2: SGHKS, YYEKEE (reference sequence). Germline trimming cut 0 bases from V and 8 bases from J; bases unmatched to any gene: 3. This CDR3 contains 14 residues. The CDR3 protein is CASSLGAGGDEQFF. The CDR3 coding sequence is TGTGCCAGCAGCTTGGGGGCGGGGGGGGATGAGCAGTTCTTC.

The chain recombines TRBV30 with TRBJ2-1; 10 bases agree with TRBD1. V was clipped by 4 bases and J by 10 bases; unmatched bases: 13. The CDR3 runs to 15 residues. In germline, CDR1 is GTSNPN, CDR2 SVGIG (reference sequence). CDR3: CAWTRGGQGSREQFF. In DNA form, the CDR3 reads TGTGCCTGGACCAGAGGGGGACAGGGGTCAAGGGAGCAGTTCTTC.

This clone was seen only a few times. This sequence joins TRBV9 and TRBJ1-1; no clear D gene. The germline V gene encodes CDR1 SGDLS and CDR2 YYNGEE. Deletions cut 0 bases from V and 0 bases from J, with 6 bases between. The CDR3 is made up of 14 amino acids. In DNA, the CDR3 is TGTGCCAGCAGCGTAGGTGAGGTGAACACTGAAGCTTTCTTT. It translates to CASSVGEVNTEAFF.

The chain links TRBV7-3 to TRBJ2-2; tentative D call: TRBD1 (6 bases). This CDR3 has 17 residues. The V end was cut by 5 bases, the J end by 0 bases, with 16 bases between. Germline V gives CDR1 SGHTA, CDR2 FQGTGA. The CDR3 loop is CASSPSPGTTNTGELFF. The CDR3 DNA sequence: TGTGCCAGCAGCCCATCCCCCGGGACAACGAACACCGGGGAGCTGTTTTTT.

The chain links TRBV9 to TRBJ1-6; TRBD1 agrees at 7 bases. Germline V CDR1 and CDR2: SGDLS, YYNGEE. V lost 2 bases to trimming and J lost 6 bases; unmatched junction nucleotides: 5. The CDR3 is made up of 15 amino acids. CDR3: CASSVGQLVNSPLHF. CDR3 nucleotides: TGTGCCAGCAGCGTGGGACAGCTCGTTAATTCACCCCTCCACTTT.

This clone has more than one count but fewer than ten. CDR3: CASSLEGSGGAKYNEQFF. For the CDR3, the DNA is TGCGCCAGCAGCTTGGAGGGTAGCGGGGGGGCTAAATACAATGAGCAGTTCTTC. V is TRBV5-1 and J is TRBJ2-1; 11 nucleotides line up with TRBD2. The CDR3 contains 18 residues. Unmatched junction bases numbered 9, after V lost 0 bases and J lost 4 bases. Germline V gives CDR1 SGHRS, CDR2 YFSETQ.

V gene TRBV5-1 combines with J gene TRBJ2-6, with a weak D call TRBD2 (6 bases). Germline CDR1 is SGHRS and CDR2 is YFSETQ. There are 17 residues in the CDR3. V lost 4 bases, J lost 0 bases, and 14 bases lay in between. The CDR3 DNA follows: TGCGCCAGCAGCCCGGGACTCGAACACTCTGGGGCCAACGTCCTGACTTTC. Translating gives CASSPGLEHSGANVLTF.

This chain uses TRBV5-1 with TRBJ2-5; TRBD2 aligns across 12 bases. After removal of 7 bases from V and 5 bases from J, the junction contained 9 bases not matched to a gene. CDR1 is SGHRS and CDR2 is YFSETQ in the germline V gene. This CDR3 spans 15 amino acids. The CDR3 nucleotides are TGCGCCAGCTGGGATCTAGCGGGGGGGCAGGAGACCCAGTACTTC. This gives the protein CASWDLAGGQETQYF.

V is TRBV4-3 and J is TRBJ2-2; 7 nucleotides line up with TRBD1. CDR1 is LGHNA, CDR2 YSLEER, per germline. The trim removed 0 bases at V and 15 bases at J, leaving 10 bases unmatched. The CDR3 sequence is 14 residues long. The CDR3 DNA is TGCGCCAGCAGCCAAGATTGGGGCAGGGGGTGGGTGTTTTTT. It yields the protein CASSQDWGRGWVFF.

The V call is TRBV30, the J call TRBJ1-4; no clear D gene. The CDR3 sequence is 15 residues long. Trimming shortened V by 3 bases and J by 8 bases, and 19 bases separated the two germline ends. CDR1 GTSNPN and CDR2 SVGIG come from the germline V gene (reference sequence). CDR3 sequence (DNA): TGTGCCTGGAGCCGGGCGGGCCCGCAACGAGAAAAACTGTTTTTT. Protein sequence: CAWSRAGPQREKLFF. The full variable domain, its missing parts supplied by reference TRBV30 and TRBJ1-4, is SQTIHQWPATLVQPVGSPLSLECTVEGTSNPNLYWYRQAAGRGLQLLFYSVGIGQISSEVPQNLSASRPQDRQFILSSKKLLLSDSGFYLCAWSRAGPQREKLFFGSGTQLSVL.

The chain carries TRBV18 and TRBJ2-1, with 10 bases identical to TRBD2. Germline V gene lookup returns CDR1 KGHSH and CDR2 LQKENI. CDR3 length: 16 residues. Trimming cost V 3 bases and J 0 bases; bases outside gene matches: 2. The CDR3 is CASSPSGGVSYNEQFF. CDR3 bases: TGTGCCAGCTCACCGAGCGGGGGGGTCTCCTACAATGAGCAGTTCTTC.

This clone occurred a few times. V and J are TRBV14 and TRBJ2-2; D not resolved. The germline V gene encodes CDR1 SGHDN and CDR2 FVKESK. This CDR3 spans 14 amino acids. V was pared by 0 bases and J by 1 base, with 3 bases between. CDR3 protein: CASSQDWNTGELFF. The CDR3 nucleotides are TGTGCCAGCAGCCAAGACTGGAACACCGGGGAGCTGTTTTTT.

The rearrangement links TRBV25-1 to TRBJ1-4, with 9 bases that match TRBD1. Germline V gene sequence: CDR1 MGHDK, CDR2 SYGVNS. This CDR3 contains 13 residues. With 7 bases clipped from V and 8 bases from J, the junction kept 5 bases outside the gene matches. This CDR3 is CASKGQGMEKLFF. For the CDR3, the DNA is TGTGCCAGCAAGGGACAGGGAATGGAAAAACTGTTTTTT.

The chain combines TRBV28 with TRBJ1-3; D is possibly TRBD1 (5 bases). Deletions cut 7 bases from V and 0 bases from J, with 19 bases between. Germline V gene lookup returns CDR1 MDHEN and CDR2 SYDVKM. This CDR3 has 17 amino acids. The CDR3 nucleotides read TGTGCCAGCATCCAATCAGGGACTCTTCACTCTGGAAACACCATATATTTT. Translated, it gives CASIQSGTLHSGNTIYF.